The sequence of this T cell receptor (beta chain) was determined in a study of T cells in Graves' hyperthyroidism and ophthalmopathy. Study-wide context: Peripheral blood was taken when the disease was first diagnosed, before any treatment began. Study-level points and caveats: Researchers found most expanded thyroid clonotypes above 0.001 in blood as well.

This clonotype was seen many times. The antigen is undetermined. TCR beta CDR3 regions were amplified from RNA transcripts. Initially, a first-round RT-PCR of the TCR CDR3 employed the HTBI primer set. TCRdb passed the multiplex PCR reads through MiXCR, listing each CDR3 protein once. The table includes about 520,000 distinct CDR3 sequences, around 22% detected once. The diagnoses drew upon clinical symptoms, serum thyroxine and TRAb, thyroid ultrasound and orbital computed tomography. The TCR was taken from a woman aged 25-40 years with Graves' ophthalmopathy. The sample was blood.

CDR3: CASSPGSDTQYF. The CDR3 nucleotides are TGTGCCAGCAGCCCCGGTTCTGATACGCAGTATTTT. The chain couples TRBV7-2 to TRBJ2-3; D remains unclear. The V gene's germline CDR1 is SGHTA and CDR2 FQGNSA. There are 12 residues in the CDR3. Deletions cut 5 bases from V and 6 bases from J, with 9 bases between.